This is a list of T cell receptor beta chains from one sample in a study of cytotoxic CD8 clonotypes in ibrutinib-treated CLL. The protocol was immunoSEQ multiplex PCR, while the TCRdb copy is restricted to in-frame clones and leaves out a portion. The sample records 50,000 to 70,000 clones, 50% to 70% being singletons. The sample consisted of PBMCs, taken at disease progression, from a patient treated with ibrutinib. The receptor set was obtained from a human donor with chronic lymphocytic leukemia. CDR3s include the opening cysteine and the closing phenylalanine or tryptophan. Fields, in order: J gene, D gene, V gene, clone size, CDR3 DNA, CDR3 protein. A D gene is named only where the DNA matches it firmly. Size tells how often a clone was seen (once, few, many) or the class of an expanded clone, and some rows leave it out.

J gene: TRBJ2-3; D gene: TRBD1; V gene: TRBV7-7; clone size: few; CDR3 DNA: TGTGCTAGCAGCTTAGACAGGGGGAGCACAGATACGCAGTATTTT; CDR3 protein: CASSLDRGSTDTQYF
J gene: TRBJ1-5; D gene: .; V gene: TRBV10-2; clone size: few; CDR3 DNA: TGCGCCAGCAGCGGAAGCGGGCGAAATCAGCCCCAGCATTTT; CDR3 protein: CASSGSGRNQPQHF
J gene: TRBJ2-5; D gene: .; V gene: TRBV15; clone size: .; CDR3 DNA: TGTGCCACCAGCAGAGATTGGGGCGGGGAGACCCAGTACTTC; CDR3 protein: CATSRDWGGETQYF
J gene: TRBJ1-1; D gene: .; V gene: TRBV18; clone size: .; CDR3 DNA: TGTGCCAGCTCACCCACCAGGGACACTGAAGCTTTCTTT; CDR3 protein: CASSPTRDTEAFF
J gene: TRBJ2-7; D gene: TRBD1; V gene: TRBV27; clone size: .; CDR3 DNA: TGTGCCAGCAGTCACGGGACAGAGAGCTCCTACGAGCAGTACTTC; CDR3 protein: CASSHGTESSYEQYF
J gene: TRBJ2-5; D gene: TRBD2; V gene: TRBV7-9; clone size: .; CDR3 DNA: TGTGCCAGCAGCTTAGCCAATGGTGGCGGGAGGGAGGAGACCCAGTACTTC; CDR3 protein: CASSLANGGGREETQYF
J gene: TRBJ1-6; D gene: .; V gene: TRBV6-1; clone size: .; CDR3 DNA: TGTGCCAGCAGTGCCGACTCTCGGGGCATCGTGGGATCACCCCTCCACTTT; CDR3 protein: CASSADSRGIVGSPLHF
J gene: TRBJ2-3; D gene: TRBD2; V gene: TRBV5-1; clone size: .; CDR3 DNA: TGCGCCAGCAGCCCCGGGACTAGCGGCACAGATACGCAGTATTTT; CDR3 protein: CASSPGTSGTDTQYF
J gene: TRBJ2-2; D gene: .; V gene: TRBV7-3; clone size: once; CDR3 DNA: TGTGCCAGCAGCCCGAGTCGGGGGGCGAGCGTCTCCGGGGAGCTGTTTTTT; CDR3 protein: CASSPSRGASVSGELFF
J gene: TRBJ2-1; D gene: .; V gene: TRBV14; clone size: few; CDR3 DNA: TGTGCCAGCAGCCGGTGGGACGGAGCCTACAATGAGCAGTTCTTC; CDR3 protein: CASSRWDGAYNEQFF
J gene: TRBJ2-2; D gene: .; V gene: TRBV15; clone size: .; CDR3 DNA: TGTGCCACCAGCAGAGGCTTCACAGGGGGGGGCACCGGGGAGCTGTTTTTT; CDR3 protein: CATSRGFTGGGTGELFF
J gene: TRBJ2-1; D gene: TRBD2; V gene: TRBV7-3; clone size: .; CDR3 DNA: TGTGCCAGAAGCTTGGCCACCAGCGGGAAACACGAGGATGAGCAGTTCTTC; CDR3 protein: CARSLATSGKHEDEQFF
J gene: TRBJ2-7; D gene: .; V gene: TRBV10-3; clone size: few; CDR3 DNA: TGTGCCATCAGGGGGACGAGCTCCTACGAGCAGTACTTC; CDR3 protein: CAIRGTSSYEQYF
J gene: TRBJ1-4; D gene: TRBD1; V gene: TRBV5-4; clone size: .; CDR3 DNA: TGTGCCAGCAGCAGACCGGGACAGGAGGAGGAAAAACTGTTTTTT; CDR3 protein: CASSRPGQEEEKLFF